The clone carrying this T cell receptor (beta chain) was observed a handful of times. Antigen: not known. CDR3 size: 14 residues. Germline CDR1 reads DFQATT; CDR2 reads SNEGSKA (reference sequence). Trimming took 6 bases from V and 2 from J, leaving 15 bases between them. The data are from a study of CD8 T cells in ankylosing spondylitis. Quantitative barcoded 5'-RACE was used to prepare TCR beta libraries. From the 5' RACE reads, TCRdb called clonotypes with MiXCR, one entry per CDR3 protein. This sample carries hundreds of thousands of distinct CDR3 sequences, 12% of them seen once, and the ten largest clones take just over 0.5%. Overall study results and limits: Clones linked to disease were reported to show significant enrichment in matched ankylosing spondylitis synovial fluid. Among TCR beta sequences, a motif of roughly 8 highly homologous variants appeared characteristic of ankylosing spondylitis blood. Disease-linked clones were CD8+ and relatively rare in peripheral blood.

The sequenced sample consisted of blood, either unsorted or a sorted T cell fraction (not recorded which). The sequence was collected from a male donor with ankylosing spondylitis. The rearrangement uses TRBV20-1 and TRBJ2-3; D tentatively fits TRBD1 or TRBD2 (6 bases each). CDR3 sequence (DNA): TGCAGTGCCCATAAGGGGGGTTACACAGATACGCAGTATTTT. Translating gives CSAHKGGYTDTQYF.